Listed here are 10 T cell receptor beta chains from one sample, sequenced in a study of shared clonotypes between healthy human individuals. Here immunoSEQ multiplex PCR was the method, and the copy in TCRdb shows in-frame clones only, minus some. The sample has over 95,000 clones, more than 65% seen once; the top ten hold about 22%. Sequencing was carried out using memory CD8+ T cells sorted from blood. This sample's subset: CD45RO+ cells pooled with CCR7-negative TemRA cells. The receptors come from a woman in her 30s in good health.

The sample holds a few counts of this clone. V is TRBV9 and J is TRBJ2-3; the match to TRBD2 covers 7 bases. Germline CDR1 SGDLS, CDR2 YYNGEE. CDR3 length: 14 residues. V lost 0 bases and J lost 8; bases outside the gene matches: 6. DNA of the CDR3: TGTGCCAGCAGCGTAGGGGGGGGATCCACTACGCAGTATTTT. This sequence encodes CASSVGGGSTTQYF.

The chain is built from TRBV6-1 and TRBJ2-1; D unresolved. This CDR3 comprises 13 residues. V was pared by 3 bases and J by 3 bases, with 6 bases between. The germline CDR1 and CDR2 sequences are MNHNS and SASEGT. The CDR3 loop reads CASSDKDYNEQFF. CDR3 sequence (DNA): TGTGCCAGCAGTGATAAGGACTACAATGAGCAGTTCTTC.

The V call is TRBV6-1, the J call TRBJ2-2, with D possibly TRBD1 on 6 matching bases. The length of the CDR3 is 15 residues. The germline V and J ends were trimmed by 1 base and 3 bases, with 9 bases remaining between them. Germline CDR1 MNHNS, CDR2 SASEGT. CDR3: CASSEGTEDTGELFF. DNA of the CDR3: TGTGCCAGCAGTGAAGGGACAGAAGACACCGGGGAGCTGTTTTTT.

There are a few counts of this clone. The chain is built from TRBV5-1 and TRBJ2-3, with 11 positions matching TRBD2. The CDR3 totals 17 residues. V dropped 3 bases and J dropped 1; count of bases not matched to a gene: 7. Germline V gene data show CDR1 as SGHRS and CDR2 as YFSETQ. Here the CDR3 reads CASSYYPGLAGTDTQYF. In nucleotides, the CDR3 is TGCGCCAGCAGCTATTATCCGGGACTAGCGGGCACAGATACGCAGTATTTT.

The gene calls are TRBV5-1 and TRBJ2-7; the match to TRBD2 covers 9 bases. Unmatched junction bases numbered 5, after V lost 4 bases and J lost 0 bases. Germline assignment: CDR1 SGHRS and CDR2 YFSETQ. This CDR3 region has 15 residues. Written as DNA, the CDR3 is TGCGCCAGCAGCACTAGCGGGTGGATCTCCTACGAGCAGTACTTC. Encoded protein: CASSTSGWISYEQYF.

The chain links TRBV11-1 to TRBJ2-3; 15 positions agree with TRBD2. Looked up from germline, CDR1 is SGHAT and CDR2 is FQDESV (reference sequence). The CDR3 runs to 16 residues. The V and J ends lost 4 bases and 5 bases, in that order; junction bases with no gene match: 4. CDR3 sequence reads: CASSWTSGRDGDTQYF. CDR3 DNA sequence: TGTGCCAGCAGCTGGACTAGCGGGAGGGATGGAGATACGCAGTATTTT.

This chain connects TRBV7-2 to TRBJ2-5, with 7 positions matching TRBD2. The DNA end lines up better with TRBJ2-7; the J call may be wrong. CDR1 and CDR2 from the germline V gene are SGHTA and FQGNSA. The CDR3 covers 14 residues. CDR3 protein: CASSPQRDSYEQYF. The CDR3 DNA follows: TGTGCCAGCAGCCCCCAGCGGGACTCCTACGAGCAGTACTTC.

The V and J genes are TRBV14 and TRBJ2-7; 9 bases map to TRBD1. V lost 2 bases to trimming and J lost 3 bases; unmatched junction nucleotides: 5. The CDR3 consists of 15 residues. Germline loops: CDR1 SGHDN, CDR2 FVKESK. The CDR3 sequence is CASSQRDRAFYEQYF. The CDR3 DNA is TGTGCCAGCAGCCAACGGGACAGGGCCTTCTACGAGCAGTACTTC.

The chain carries TRBV6-5 and TRBJ2-7; 9 nucleotides line up with TRBD1. Germline V lookup: CDR1 MNHEY, CDR2 SVGAGI. This CDR3 comprises 14 residues. After removal of 5 bases from V and 6 bases from J, the junction contained 8 bases not matched to a gene. The CDR3 is CASSTSGTGTEQYF. CDR3 sequence (DNA): TGTGCCAGCAGTACCTCCGGGACAGGGACCGAGCAGTACTTC.

This clone came up many times. V is TRBV5-4 and J is TRBJ1-1; possibly TRBD1 for D (5 bases). The germline CDR1 and CDR2 sequences are SGHNT and YYREEE (reference sequence). The CDR3 is 16 residues long. Trimming took 2 bases from V and 6 from J, leaving 20 bases between them. CDR3 residues: CASSFVLGEGISEAFF. The CDR3 nucleotides are TGTGCCAGCAGCTTCGTCCTGGGGGAGGGCATCTCTGAAGCTTTCTTT.